The 24 T cell receptor beta chains below were found in one sample sequenced in a study of T cell repertoires in cytomegalovirus infection. TCRdb reanalysed the reads using MiXCR and keeps one entry per CDR3 protein. This table has some 400,000 distinct CDR3 sequences, approximately 18% appearing once. Sequences were obtained from PBMCs. These receptor sequences come from a human donor in good health (CMV status not recorded). Some clones in this sample may be carry-over from other donors' samples.

In this sample, this clonotype turned up a few times. This chain joins TRBV19 and TRBJ1-2; 7 bases fit TRBD1. With 5 bases clipped from V and 1 base from J, the junction kept 13 bases outside the gene matches. The germline CDR1 and CDR2 sequences are LNHDA and SQIVND (reference sequence). The CDR3 extends over 17 amino acids. In DNA form, the CDR3 reads TGTGCCAGTAGTGTGACTGCACTGGGACAGCTTAACTATGGCTACACCTTC. This gives the protein CASSVTALGQLNYGYTF.

J is TRBJ2-2 and V is TRBV7-2; possible D gene TRBD1, 7 bases. This CDR3 is built from 15 residues. Looked up from germline, CDR1 is SGHTA and CDR2 is FQGNSA. Trimming shortened V by 1 base and J by 6 bases, and 12 bases separated the two germline ends. CDR3 region: CASSLGTGEAGELFF. The CDR3 coding sequence is TGTGCCAGCAGCTTAGGCACAGGGGAGGCCGGGGAGCTGTTTTTT.

This clonotype was counted between two and nine times. The chain uses TRBV7-8 and TRBJ2-1; D unresolved. Trimming took 3 bases from V and 0 from J, leaving 15 bases between them. Germline CDR1 and CDR2: SGHVS and FQNEAQ. The CDR3 is 17 residues long. The CDR3 sequence is CASSFNPGSSSYNEQFF. The CDR3, as DNA: TGTGCCAGCAGCTTTAATCCCGGGTCTAGCTCCTACAATGAGCAGTTCTTC.

This clonotype was counted ten times or more. This chain links TRBV5-4 with TRBJ1-1; TRBD1 aligns across 7 bases. Per germline, CDR1 SGHNT and CDR2 YYREEE (reference sequence). The junction had 5 bases not matched to a gene; V was cut back by 4 bases and J by 2 bases. The CDR3 loop spans 14 amino acids. The CDR3 DNA sequence: TGTGCCAGCAGCCCGACAGGGTCCAACACTGAAGCTTTCTTT. Its translation is CASSPTGSNTEAFF.

This clonotype was observed many times. The J gene is TRBJ2-3, the V gene TRBV6-5; D uncertain. The CDR3 sequence is 15 residues long. V was shortened by 5 bases and J by 2 bases, with 14 bases between the two germline ends. Germline loops: CDR1 MNHEY, CDR2 SVGAGI. DNA of the CDR3: TGTGCCAGCAGTGTACGAGCGAGCCCCACAGATACGCAGTATTTT. It encodes CASSVRASPTDTQYF.

In its sample, this clonotype was seen many times. This chain connects TRBV10-2 to TRBJ2-3; 8 bases align to TRBD2. With 4 bases clipped from V and 3 bases from J, the junction kept 6 bases outside the gene matches. Germline V gene sequence: CDR1 WSHSY, CDR2 SAAADI. The CDR3 sequence is 15 residues long. DNA for the CDR3: TGCGCCAGCAGTGGATCGGGAGGGTTTACAGATACGCAGTATTTT. Residues: CASSGSGGFTDTQYF.

V usage is TRBV20-1 and J usage is TRBJ1-5; the D gene is possibly TRBD1 (5 bases). The CDR3 length is 16 residues. Trimming shortened V by 5 bases and J by 2 bases, and 19 bases separated the two germline ends. CDR1 and CDR2 (germline): DFQATT, SNEGSKA (reference sequence). CDR3 DNA sequence: TGCAGTGCTCAGCGACACCAGGGTTTGGGCAATCAGCCCCAGCATTTT. Translation gives CSAQRHQGLGNQPQHF.

This clonotype has at least ten counts. V gene TRBV12-3 or TRBV12-4 combines with J gene TRBJ2-7, with TRBD2 matching 7 bases. This CDR3 spans 15 amino acids. Trimming cost V 2 bases and J 6 bases; bases outside gene matches: 10. CDR3 sequence reads: CASSLTGGITVEQYF. The CDR3 nucleotides read TGTGCCAGCAGTTTAACGGGAGGTATCACTGTCGAGCAGTACTTC.

The chain recombines TRBV19 with TRBJ1-4; 7 positions agree with TRBD1. The germline gives CDR1 LNHDA, CDR2 SQIVND (reference sequence). This CDR3 spans 13 amino acids. The J segment lost 6 bases and the V segment lost 3 bases, leaving 1 base of the junction unmatched. CDR3 protein: CASSIRGDEKLFF. CDR3 coding DNA: TGTGCCAGTAGTATCAGGGGGGATGAAAAACTGTTTTTT. Full variable domain (rest looked up from reference TRBV19 and TRBJ1-4): DGGITQSPKYLFRKEGQNVTLSCEQNLNHDAMYWYRQDPGQGLRLIYYSQIVNDFQKGDIAEGYSVSREKKESFPLTVTSAQKNPTAFYLCASSIRGDEKLFFGSGTQLSVL.

This clonotype was found many times. The V and J genes are TRBV10-3 and TRBJ2-5; the D is unclear. V gave up 4 bases and J gave up 1 base, with 7 bases separating them. Germline V lookup: CDR1 ENHRY, CDR2 SYGVKD. This CDR3 has 13 residues. The CDR3 loop is CAISAAIQETQYF. CDR3 nucleotides: TGTGCCATCAGTGCTGCGATCCAAGAGACCCAGTACTTC.

The V and J genes are TRBV6-5 and TRBJ2-5; the D is unclear. The V gene lost 0 bases and the J gene lost 4 bases, with 6 bases spanning the gap. Germline lookup yields CDR1 MNHEY and CDR2 SVGAGI. This CDR3 region has 13 residues. The CDR3 DNA follows: TGTGCCAGCAGTTACTCAGTAGGAGAGACCCAGTACTTC. This translates into CASSYSVGETQYF.

In its sample, this clonotype was seen a few times. The rearrangement links TRBV19 to TRBJ2-3; TRBD1 is a possible D gene (6 bases). This CDR3 is built from 13 residues. Germline loops: CDR1 LNHDA, CDR2 SQIVND (reference sequence). V was cut by 6 bases and J by 6 bases, with 13 bases left in between. CDR3 region: CASRTQGSDTQYF. DNA of the CDR3: TGTGCCAGTAGAACACAGGGTTCCGATACGCAGTATTTT.

In this sample, this clonotype turned up a few times. This rearrangement joins TRBV6-1 to TRBJ1-2; TRBD1 is a possible D gene (5 bases). CDR1 and CDR2 (germline): MNHNS, SASEGT. V was pared by 6 bases and J by 3 bases, with 17 bases between. The CDR3 is made up of 15 amino acids. DNA of the CDR3: TGTGCCAGCAGCCCCGGAGGGGCCCACGACTATGGCTACACCTTC. Amino acid sequence: CASSPGGAHDYGYTF.

This clonotype was observed many times. The genes are TRBV20-1 and TRBJ1-1; D is perhaps TRBD1 (6 bases). Germline V lookup: CDR1 DFQATT, CDR2 SNEGSKA (reference sequence). V gave up 7 bases and J gave up 1 base, with 10 bases separating them. The CDR3 is made up of 12 amino acids. This CDR3 reads CSDTGRNTEAFF. The CDR3 region has the DNA TGCAGTGATACAGGGAGGAACACTGAAGCTTTCTTT.

The J gene is TRBJ1-6, the V gene TRBV18; tentatively, D is TRBD1 (5 bases). Germline values: CDR1 KGHSH, CDR2 LQKENI. Deletions cut 2 bases from V and 4 bases from J, with 18 bases between. The CDR3 has 18 amino acids. As DNA, the CDR3 is TGTGCCAGCTCACCAGTAGCGGACCGACGGGGGTATAATTCACCCCTCCACTTT. Translation gives CASSPVADRRGYNSPLHF.

This clonotype was observed many times. The V call is TRBV7-2, the J call TRBJ2-7; a weak D match, TRBD1 (7 bases). Germline CDR1 is SGHTA and CDR2 is FQGNSA. V lost 6 bases, J lost 6 bases, and 18 bases lay in between. The CDR3 sequence is 14 residues long. The CDR3 DNA is TGTGCCAGCAGACCTGACAGGGAGGCTCGCGAGCAGTACTTC. Its translation: CASRPDREAREQYF. The complete variable domain, with remaining parts taken from reference TRBV7-2 and TRBJ2-7, reads GAGVSQSPSNKVTEKGKDVELRCDPISGHTALYWYRQSLGQGLEFLIYFQGNSAPDKSGLPSDRFSAERTGGSVSTLTIQRTQQEDSAVYLCASRPDREAREQYFGPGTRLTVT.

CDR3 DNA sequence: TGTGCCAGTAGTACAAGACGTGGGGCGCCTTTCCAAGAGACCCAGTACTTC. It codes for CASSTRRGAPFQETQYF. This chain joins TRBV19 and TRBJ2-5, with D possibly matching TRBD1 (5 bases). Germline V gives CDR1 LNHDA, CDR2 SQIVND (reference sequence). The V end was cut by 4 bases, the J end by 1 base, with 19 bases between. The CDR3 is 17 amino acids.

The chain employs TRBV11-2 and TRBJ2-1; the D gene is possibly TRBD1 (6 bases). CDR3 length equals 17 residues. The V and J ends lost 5 bases and 0 bases respectively, with 17 bases between them. CDR1 is SGHAT, CDR2 FQNNGV, per germline. The CDR3 DNA sequence: TGTGCCAGCAGCCGTAACACAGGGACCAGCTCCTACAATGAGCAGTTCTTC. Amino acid sequence: CASSRNTGTSSYNEQFF.

Ten or more counts support this clonotype. This chain connects TRBV7-2 to TRBJ2-3, with D unclear. Trimming stripped 1 base from V and 4 bases from J, with 9 bases between. CDR1 and CDR2 (germline): SGHTA, FQGNSA. This CDR3 has 14 amino acids. For the CDR3, the DNA is TGTGCCAGCAGCTTAGGGTCAATTGCAGATACGCAGTATTTT. Protein sequence: CASSLGSIADTQYF.

The chain employs TRBV20-1 and TRBJ2-7; no clear D gene. This CDR3 spans 11 amino acids. Looked up from germline, CDR1 is DFQATT and CDR2 is SNEGSKA (reference sequence). Trimming shortened V by 6 bases and J by 5 bases, and 11 bases separated the two germline ends. CDR3 bases: TGCAGTGCCACAGCCGTGAACGAGCAGTACTTC. It translates to CSATAVNEQYF.

The rearrangement links TRBV2 to TRBJ2-1; D may be TRBD2 (5 bases). Germline V gene lookup returns CDR1 SNHLY and CDR2 FYNNEI. The length of the CDR3 is 12 residues. Trimming pared 11 bases from V and 5 bases from J, leaving 13 bases between. CDR3 bases: TGTGCCTCCGCCGAGGGTAACAATGAGCAGTTCTTC. Protein sequence: CASAEGNNEQFF.

This clonotype was picked up many times. This chain links TRBV7-2 with TRBJ1-1; unclear D gene. The CDR3 is 13 residues long. CDR1 is SGHTA, CDR2 FQGNSA, per germline. V lost 2 bases and J lost 4, with 8 bases in between. In DNA form, the CDR3 reads TGTGCCAGCAGCTTACGACTGATCACTGAAGCTTTCTTT. Translation gives CASSLRLITEAFF.

The chain combines TRBV28 with TRBJ2-7; TRBD2 agrees at 9 bases. The V gene end was trimmed by 4 bases and the J gene end by 7 bases; junction bases not matched to a gene: 5. The CDR3 is made up of 13 amino acids. CDR1 and CDR2 (germline): MDHEN, SYDVKM. For the CDR3, the DNA is TGTGCCAGCAGTTCTCAAGCGGGAGGAGAGCAGTACTTC. Protein sequence: CASSSQAGGEQYF.

This clonotype was picked up a small number of times. This sequence joins TRBV7-8 and TRBJ2-5; D perhaps matches TRBD2 (6 bases). The CDR3 covers 18 residues. V lost 1 base and J 2 bases, leaving 20 bases between the germline ends. Germline V lookup: CDR1 SGHVS, CDR2 FQNEAQ. The CDR3 reads CASSLGGRGTGPQETQYF. CDR3 nucleotide sequence: TGTGCCAGCAGCTTAGGGGGTCGGGGGACGGGGCCTCAAGAGACCCAGTACTTC. The whole variable domain, filled in from reference TRBV7-8 and TRBJ2-5, reads GAGVSQSPRYKVAKRGQDVALRCDPISGHVSLFWYQQALGQGPEFLTYFQNEAQLDKSGLPSDRFFAERPEGSVSTLKIQRTQQEDSAVYLCASSLGGRGTGPQETQYFGPGTRLLVL.